This T cell receptor (beta chain) was captured in a study of human T cells and chemical hapten exposure. Study results and limitations: A positive correlation with patch test score was found for PT1 expanded TCR counts.

As the library was built, unique molecular identifiers were attached to individual cDNA molecules. TCRdb recomputed calls from the RACE reads with MiXCR, one row per CDR3 protein. The sample carries some 360,000 distinct CDR3 sequences, approximately 5% recorded once. Time point denoted: pre-sensitization, week 0. This sample's treatment: therapeutic diphenylcyclopropenone sensitization with weekly scalp DPC. This clonotype occurred many times. Its antigen is as yet unknown. V shed 5 bases and J shed 0 bases, with 8 bases lying between them. The CDR3 has 14 residues. From germline, CDR1 is SNHLY and CDR2 FYNNEI.

This TCR came from a woman between 50 and 59 years old with alopecia areata. Some clones in this sample may be carry-over from other donors' samples. The sequences come from whole blood, collected in connection with sensitization to the hapten diphenylcyclopropenone (DPC). This chain joins TRBV2 and TRBJ1-3; TRBD1 might be the D (6 bases). The chain's CDR3 is CASSSDSSGNTIYF. CDR3 nucleotides: TGTGCCAGCAGTTCGGACAGCTCTGGAAACACCATATATTTT.